This T cell receptor (beta chain) came from a study of OX40 agonist ivuxolimab in advanced cancers. Study-level background: Ivuxolimab, which targeted the costimulatory receptor OX40 (CD134), was an agonistic, fully human IgG2 monoclonal antibody. Intravenous ivuxolimab was administered to patients every 2 weeks at six dose levels: 0.01, 0.1, 0.3, 1.5, 3 and 10 mg/kg. Of the 50 or so patients in dose escalation, about 20 had hepatocellular carcinoma, some 15 had melanoma, 9 had renal cell carcinoma and 9 had head and neck cancer. In the dose-escalation cohort, 70% to 85% of patients were male, and the mean age was 60 years with a range of about 20 to 79. Prior anti-PD-1, anti-PD-L1 or anti-CTLA-4 therapy was permitted, and checkpoint inhibitors had been received by roughly 42% of dose-escalation patients. Partial responses occurred in three dose-escalation patients, of whom one had hepatocellular carcinoma and two had cutaneous melanoma. The purpose of peripheral TCRbeta sequencing was to test whether ivuxolimab changed TCR sequence diversity and led to clonal T-cell expansion. The paper reports the monotherapy dose-escalation portion (N ≈ 50 patients) of the phase I ivuxolimab trial. The study at large found these results: In the 0.1-3.0 mg/kg groups, partial responders were among the patients with the lowest normalized peripheral clonal expansion, particularly in CD8+ T cells. Low levels of normalized T-cell clonal expansion were also seen in some patients who did not respond. After ivuxolimab, more expanded clones were found on average in CD8+ T cells than in CD4+ T cells. At doses of 0.1 to 3.0 mg/kg, clonal expansion of both CD4+ and CD8+ blood T cells was observed from baseline to week 6. The antigen specificity of the peripheral T cells that underwent clonal expansion was not determined.

The trial excluded patients who had a history of autoimmune disease or were on systemic immunosuppression. Peripheral blood for TCR sequencing was collected from all dose cohorts at baseline, on cycle 4 day 1, and on cycle 7 day 1. The samples were drawn from a first-in-human, open-label, multicenter phase I dose-escalation trial of ivuxolimab. Adults with locally advanced or metastatic melanoma, renal cell carcinoma, hepatocellular carcinoma or head and neck squamous cell carcinoma were enrolled in the trial. Before TCR sequencing, CD4+ T cells and CD8+ T cells were sorted from peripheral blood as separate populations. Genomic DNA was isolated from the sorted cells so that the TCRbeta CDR3 region could be sequenced. The immunoSEQ Assay was used for sequencing of TCRbeta CDR3 regions. TCRdb holds this immuneACCESS table with in-frame rearrangements only. Some clones are missing; in checked studies, unresolved V genes explain under half, and the rest has no known cause. A total of 55,000 to 70,000 clones appear in this sample, around 88% of them only once. 0.55% to 0.6% of the sample is taken by the ten largest.

Cut back by 6 bases and 2 bases, the V and J ends lie 11 bases apart. Counted from cysteine to phenylalanine, this CDR3 has 14 amino acids. CDR3 DNA is the only sequence kept; it has 42 bases, read in frame from the first base. As encoded in the germline V gene, CDR1 is SNHLY while CDR2 is FYNNEI. Note on this clone: The antigen it recognizes is unknown. Base qualities were left out, and no much larger clone turns up one base away.

The TCR sequence derives from an adult with an advanced solid tumor such as melanoma, head and neck, liver or kidney cancer. The V and J genes are TRBV2 and TRBJ1-5, with the D gene too uncertain to name. Here the sequenced sample was CD4+ or CD8+ T cells sorted from blood, taken in a trial of the OX40 agonist ivuxolimab. The nucleotide sequence is TGTGCCAGCAGGGCGGGCCGGGGCAATCAGCCCCAGCATTTT. Its coded protein is CASRAGRGNQPQHF.